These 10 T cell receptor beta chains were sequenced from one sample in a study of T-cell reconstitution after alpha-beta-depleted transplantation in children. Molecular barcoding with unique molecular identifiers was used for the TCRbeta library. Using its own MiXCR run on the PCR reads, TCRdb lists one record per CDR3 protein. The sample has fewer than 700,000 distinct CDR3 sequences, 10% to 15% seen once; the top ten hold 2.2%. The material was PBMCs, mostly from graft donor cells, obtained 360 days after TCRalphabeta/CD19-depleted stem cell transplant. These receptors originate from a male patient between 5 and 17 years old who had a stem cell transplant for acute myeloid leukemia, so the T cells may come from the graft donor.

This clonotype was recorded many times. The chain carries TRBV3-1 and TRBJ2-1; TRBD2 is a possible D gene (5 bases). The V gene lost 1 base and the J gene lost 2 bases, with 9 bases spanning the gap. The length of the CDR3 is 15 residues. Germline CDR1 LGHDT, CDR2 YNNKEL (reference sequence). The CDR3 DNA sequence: TGTGCCAGCAGCCAAGGAGGGAGTCCCTACAATGAGCAGTTCTTC. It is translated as CASSQGGSPYNEQFF.

DNA of the CDR3: TGTGCCAGCAGCGGATTCCGCGGGAGTGAGGGTCCAGATACGCAGTATTTT. The encoded protein is CASSGFRGSEGPDTQYF. The chain links TRBV9 to TRBJ2-3; 7 nucleotides match TRBD2. Germline values: CDR1 SGDLS, CDR2 YYNGEE. The V and J ends lost 3 bases and 4 bases, in that order; junction bases with no gene match: 14. This CDR3 region has 17 residues.

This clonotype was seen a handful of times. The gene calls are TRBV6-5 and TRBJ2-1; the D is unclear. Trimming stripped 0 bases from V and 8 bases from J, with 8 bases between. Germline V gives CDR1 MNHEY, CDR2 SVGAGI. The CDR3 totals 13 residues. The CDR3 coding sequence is TGTGCCAGCAGTTACTCGACACGGGATGAGCAGTTCTTC. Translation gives CASSYSTRDEQFF.

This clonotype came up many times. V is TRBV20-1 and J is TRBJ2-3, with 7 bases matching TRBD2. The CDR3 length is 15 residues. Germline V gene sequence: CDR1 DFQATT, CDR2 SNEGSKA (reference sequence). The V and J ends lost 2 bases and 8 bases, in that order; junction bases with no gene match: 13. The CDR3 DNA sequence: TGCAGTGCTAGATCCGGGCTAGGAGCGGGACCTACGCAGTATTTT. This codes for CSARSGLGAGPTQYF.

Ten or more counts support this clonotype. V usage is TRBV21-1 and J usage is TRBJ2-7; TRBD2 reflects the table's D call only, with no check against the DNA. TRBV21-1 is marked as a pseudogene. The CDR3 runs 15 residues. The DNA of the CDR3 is TGTGCCAGCAGCAAAGGGGGGGTAGCGGGCTACGAGCAGTACTTC. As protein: CASSKGGVAGYEQYF.

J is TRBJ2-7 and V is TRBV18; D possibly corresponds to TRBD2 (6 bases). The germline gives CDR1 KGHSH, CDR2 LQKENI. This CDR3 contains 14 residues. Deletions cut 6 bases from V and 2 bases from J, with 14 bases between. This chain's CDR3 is CASSLTRATYEQYF. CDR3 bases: TGTGCCAGCTCCCTGACTAGGGCGACCTACGAGCAGTACTTC.

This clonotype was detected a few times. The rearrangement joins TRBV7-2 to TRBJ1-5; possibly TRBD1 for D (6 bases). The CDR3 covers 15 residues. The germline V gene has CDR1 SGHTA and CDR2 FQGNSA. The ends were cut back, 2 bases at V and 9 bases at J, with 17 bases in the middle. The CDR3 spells CASSLMQGKVGPQHF. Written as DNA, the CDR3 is TGTGCCAGCAGCTTAATGCAGGGGAAGGTGGGGCCCCAGCATTTT.

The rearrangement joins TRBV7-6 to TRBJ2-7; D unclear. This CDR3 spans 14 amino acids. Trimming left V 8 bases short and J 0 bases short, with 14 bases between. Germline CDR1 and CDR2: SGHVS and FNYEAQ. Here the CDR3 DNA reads TGTGCCAGCGGCCCAGCTGATAGCTCCTACGAGCAGTACTTC. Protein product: CASGPADSSYEQYF.

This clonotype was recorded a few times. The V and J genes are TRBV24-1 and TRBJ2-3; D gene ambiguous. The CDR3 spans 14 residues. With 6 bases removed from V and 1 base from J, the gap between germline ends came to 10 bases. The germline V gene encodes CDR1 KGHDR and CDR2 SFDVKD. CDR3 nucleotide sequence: TGTGCCACCAGTAGCGAGTTTCGCACAGATACGCAGTATTTT. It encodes CATSSEFRTDTQYF.

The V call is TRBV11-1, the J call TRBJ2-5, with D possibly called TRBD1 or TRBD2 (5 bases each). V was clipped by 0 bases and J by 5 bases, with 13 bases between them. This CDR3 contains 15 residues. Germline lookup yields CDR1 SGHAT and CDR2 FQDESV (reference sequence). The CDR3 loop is CASSLASRGGETQYF. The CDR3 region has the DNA TGTGCCAGCAGCTTAGCGTCGAGGGGTGGGGAGACCCAGTACTTC.